The 4 T cell receptor beta chains below come from one sample, sequenced in a study of graft-versus-host responses after intestinal transplantation. Here immunoSEQ multiplex PCR was the method, and the copy in TCRdb shows in-frame clones only, minus some. The sample has tens of thousands of clones; approximately 95% are singletons. Antigens for these TCRs are unknown. This material consisted of unstimulated CD8+ T cells sorted from spleen or lymph node cells, taken before transplant. All receptors come from a human donor who was the organ donor for an intestinal transplant.

The genes are TRBV7-6 and TRBJ1-1, with 8 bases fitting TRBD1. The CDR3 extends over 16 amino acids. Losses at the gene ends were 5 bases for V and 3 bases for J; bases not matched to a gene: 11. Germline loops: CDR1 SGHVS, CDR2 FNYEAQ. In DNA, the CDR3 is TGTGCCAGCAGCCATAGTAAAGGACAGGGTTACACTGAAGCTTTCTTT. Translation: CASSHSKGQGYTEAFF.

The gene calls are TRBV21-1 and TRBJ2-7; TRBD2, the table's D call, lacks a check against the DNA. TRBV21-1 is a pseudogene locus. The CDR3 covers 15 residues. The CDR3 DNA sequence: TGTGCCAGCAGCAAACGACTAGGATGCTCCTACGAGCAGTACTTC. Its translation is CASSKRLGCSYEQYF.

The chain recombines TRBV28 with TRBJ1-1, with D perhaps matching TRBD1 (5 bases). Germline values: CDR1 MDHEN, CDR2 SYDVKM. The CDR3 loop spans 13 amino acids. Trimming pared 7 bases from V and 4 bases from J, leaving 13 bases between. The CDR3 coding sequence is TGTGCCAGCACCGAGGAGGGGAGCACTGAAGCTTTCTTT. It specifies CASTEEGSTEAFF. The full variable domain, with the rest looked up from reference TRBV28 and TRBJ1-1, is DVKVTQSSRYLVKRTGEKVFLECVQDMDHENMFWYRQDPGLGLRLIYFSYDVKMKEKGDIPEGYSVSREKKERFSLILESASTNQTSMYLCASTEEGSTEAFFGQGTRLTVV.

The rearrangement links TRBV4-2 to TRBJ2-1; D gene unclear. Trimming took 0 bases from V and 5 from J, leaving 2 bases between them. Germline V gives CDR1 LGHNA, CDR2 YNFKEQ. The CDR3 covers 12 residues. The CDR3 DNA reads TGTGCCAGCAGCCAAGACAACAATGAGCAGTTCTTC. It codes for CASSQDNNEQFF.